This entry describes one T cell receptor (beta chain). Its antigen is unknown. Base qualities are not recorded, but no much larger clone differs from it by a single base. The cysteine opens and the phenylalanine closes a CDR3 of 15 amino acids. Of all the DNA, just the CDR3 is kept, 45 bases in frame from base 1. V is clipped by 7 bases and J by 7 bases, and the sequence between their germline boundaries is 19 bases long. The CDR1 and CDR2 encoded by the germline V gene are SGHAT and FQNNGV. The data originate from a study of a mutant IDH1 vaccine in newly diagnosed glioma (dated by TCRdb to the early 2020s). About the full investigation: Vaccination started 4-6 weeks after radiotherapy alone, or was given together with temozolomide cycles in the groups whose treatment included chemotherapy. Of the 25 to 35 patients who were treated, approximately 60% were male and about 40% were female, and the mean age was approximately 40 years. Prior to enrollment, standard therapy consisting of radiotherapy alone, temozolomide alone, or radiochemotherapy with temozolomide had been administered to patients, with the combination being received by most patients. Visit V12 was the week-35 safety follow-up and visit V13 was the week-47 end of study. Six visits were used for peripheral blood collection: V03 (baseline), V05, V07, V10, V12 and V13. Longitudinal TCRB deep sequencing was performed for 25 to 30 treated patients wherever samples were available for exploratory analyses.

The library was prepared using the immunoSEQ multiplex PCR assay. The hsTCRB Kit was used according to the manufacturer's protocol to amplify rearranged TCR beta chain sequences. TCRB libraries were sequenced on an Illumina MiSeq. As for the original processing: The proprietary platform of the kit vendor was used for demultiplexing, trimming and gene mapping. Here the immuneACCESS table is served through TCRdb, limited to in-frame sequences with V and J called. Missing clones are a known gap in these copies; in checked studies unresolved V genes cover under half, and the rest lacks a known reason. V and J calls and clone size are as listed in that table; D and trimming were resolved from the DNA. For this sample the table gives about 11,000 clones, of which 81% were detected only once. Together, the top ten hold 18% of the sample. What the time point label conveys for this sample: week 47, end of study. A 20-mer mutant IDH1 peptide at 300 micrograms in Montanide made up each vaccine dose, which was injected subcutaneously together with topical imiquimod. Patients received eight vaccinations in weeks 1, 3, 5, 7, 11, 15, 19 and 23, corresponding to visits V03 through V10. Newly diagnosed WHO grade 3 or 4 IDH1-mutant astrocytomas showing loss of nuclear ATRX were present in the donors. The samples were drawn from NOA16, a multicentre, single-arm, open-label phase I trial in Germany that tested a mutant IDH1 peptide vaccine in humans for the first time. Genomic DNA for TCRB sequencing was isolated from EDTA blood with the DNeasy Blood and Tissue Kit.

Results the study describes overall, beyond this receptor: Pseudoprogression appeared unrelated to alterations in the top peripheral T cell clonotypes detected by TCRB sequencing. Across multiple MHC alleles, vaccine-induced immune responses were seen in 85% to 95% of patients. According to the authors, sample limitations meant that analyses of patient blood samples could not be reproduced. Selection of PBMC samples for TCRB deep sequencing was based on availability.

The receptor chain draws on TRBV11-2 and TRBJ2-2; TRBD2 might be the D gene, on 7 matching bases. This clonotype was obtained from a young man with glioma. This material consisted of PBMCs, taken from a glioma patient whose treatment included an IDH1 peptide vaccine. CDR3 region: CASTGTGGAYGELFF. The DNA reads TGTGCCAGCACCGGGACGGGGGGCGCGTACGGGGAGCTGTTTTTT.